This TCR beta chain was identified during a study of cytomegalovirus exposure and HLA in healthy donors. PCR employed 60 Vbeta and 13 Jbeta primers. Here immunoSEQ multiplex PCR was the method, and the copy in TCRdb shows in-frame clones only, minus some. Of about 160,000 clones listed, around three quarters are singletons. Trimming cost V 0 bases and J 5 bases, with 3 bases left between them. From germline, CDR1 is SGHRS and CDR2 YFSETQ. The CDR3 runs 11 residues. Sample: PBMCs. The TCR comes from a woman in her 40s in good health and CMV-seronegative. The gene calls are TRBV5-1 and TRBJ2-7, with no clear D. Here the CDR3 reads CASSLEHEQYF. The CDR3 coding sequence is TGCGCCAGCAGCTTGGAGCACGAGCAGTACTTC. Full variable domain (rest looked up from reference TRBV5-1 and TRBJ2-7): KAGVTQTPRYLIKTRGQQVTLSCSPISGHRSVSWYQQTPGQGLQFLFEYFSETQRNKGNFPGRFSGRQFSNSRSEMNVSTLELGDSALYLCASSLEHEQYFGPGTRLTVT.